The 3 T cell receptor beta chains given below trace back to one sample, sequenced in a study of blood T cell repertoires in COVID-19. Repertoires were generated with immunoSEQ multiplex PCR, while TCRdb's copy carries only in-frame clones and drops some. The repertoire includes 200,000 or so clones, roughly 90% of them detected once, and about 0.72% sits in the top ten. Sequencing was done on a sample of peripheral blood. The origin of the receptors is a woman aged 65 to 85 with acute or convalescent COVID-19.

This clone has only one observation. CDR3 sequence reads: CASSFGGGTPNEQFF. The DNA of the CDR3 is TGCGCCAGCAGCTTCGGAGGGGGCACACCCAATGAGCAGTTCTTC. The chain joins TRBV5-1 to TRBJ2-1; possibly TRBD1 for D (7 bases). Trimming stripped 2 bases from V and 6 bases from J, with 15 bases between. CDR3 length: 15 amino acids. Looked up from germline, CDR1 is SGHRS and CDR2 is YFSETQ.

The gene calls are TRBV7-2 and TRBJ2-3, with D possibly being TRBD2 (5 bases). Germline V gene sequence: CDR1 SGHTA, CDR2 FQGNSA. Trimming cost V 1 base and J 0 bases, with 11 bases left between them. The CDR3 runs to 16 residues. In nucleotides, the CDR3 is TGTGCCAGCAGCTTAGTAGGGCGGGCTAGCACAGATACGCAGTATTTT. Protein product: CASSLVGRASTDTQYF.

V gene TRBV5-1 combines with J gene TRBJ2-1, with D unresolved. Between the trimmed V and J ends, which lost 5 bases and 8 bases, there was a span of 11 bases. Germline V CDR1 and CDR2: SGHRS, YFSETQ. This CDR3 is 12 amino acids long. CDR3 residues: CASSLLSDEQFF. The DNA of the CDR3 is TGCGCCAGCAGTTTGCTGAGCGATGAGCAGTTCTTC.